One sample yielded the 30 T cell receptor beta chains listed below, sequenced in a study of blood T cell repertoires in COVID-19. Data came from immunoSEQ multiplex PCR; TCRdb stores just in-frame clones and leaves some out. The sample includes roughly 92,000 clones, approximately 90% of them seen just once. The specimen was peripheral blood. The receptors here all came from a man aged 50 to 59 with acute or convalescent COVID-19.

The V call is TRBV3-1 (or the pseudogene TRBV3-2), the J call TRBJ2-3, with TRBD2 identical over 10 bases. Germline V gene data show CDR1 as LGHDT and CDR2 as YNNKEL (reference sequence). V lost 8 bases, J lost 3 bases, and 8 bases stayed unmatched. The CDR3 length is 15 residues. The CDR3 nucleotides read TGTGCCAGCTCCCGAGCGGGAGGGCCGACAGATACGCAGTATTTT. This codes for CASSRAGGPTDTQYF.

The rearrangement uses TRBV12-5 and TRBJ1-5, with TRBD1 identical over 7 bases. The V and J ends lost 6 bases and 1 base, in that order; junction bases with no gene match: 3. This CDR3 is 14 amino acids long. The germline V gene has CDR1 LGHNT and CDR2 FRNRAP. DNA of the CDR3: TGTGCTAGTGGGAAGGACAGGAGCAATCAGCCCCAGCATTTT. The encoded protein is CASGKDRSNQPQHF.

The genes are TRBV5-1 and TRBJ2-6; D possibly corresponds to TRBD2 (5 bases). The CDR3 spans 17 residues. V lost 0 bases and J 0 bases, leaving 10 bases between the germline ends. Germline CDR1 is SGHRS and CDR2 is YFSETQ. CDR3 in amino acids: CASSLAGLNSGANVLTF. The CDR3 nucleotides read TGCGCCAGCAGCTTGGCAGGACTGAACTCTGGGGCCAACGTCCTGACTTTC.

V gene TRBV5-6 combines with J gene TRBJ2-1; TRBD2 matches at 7 bases. The CDR3 sequence is 16 residues long. Germline CDR1 is SGHDT and CDR2 is YYEEEE. J gave up 8 bases and V 3 bases, and 14 bases lay outside the gene matches. CDR3 nucleotide sequence: TGTGCCAGCAGCTCGAGCCGGGACTACGGGAACGATGAGCAGTTCTTC. This encodes CASSSSRDYGNDEQFF. Full variable domain (rest looked up from reference TRBV5-6 and TRBJ2-1): DAGVTQSPTHLIKTRGQQVTLRCSPKSGHDTVSWYQQALGQGPQFIFQYYEEEERQRGNFPDRFSGHQFPNYSSELNVNALLLGDSALYLCASSSSRDYGNDEQFFGPGTRLTVL.

Note on this clone: At the DNA level, this CDR3 is encoded by other sequences in the same sample as well. This chain links TRBV5-1 with TRBJ1-1; the D gene is possibly TRBD1 (5 bases). V was cut by 4 bases and J by 0 bases, with 10 bases left in between. This CDR3 spans 14 amino acids. Germline CDR1 reads SGHRS; CDR2 reads YFSETQ. The CDR3 DNA reads TGCGCCAGCAGCCGCACAGGCCTGAACACTGAAGCTTTCTTT. Protein: CASSRTGLNTEAFF.

V is TRBV29-1 and J is TRBJ2-7; D remains ambiguous. The CDR3 is made up of 14 amino acids. Germline CDR1 is SQVTM and CDR2 is ANQGSEA. Trimming shortened V by 4 bases and J by 5 bases, and 18 bases separated the two germline ends. The CDR3 protein is CSVASFSRSDEQYF. The CDR3, as DNA: TGCAGCGTTGCATCCTTTTCGCGGAGTGACGAGCAGTACTTC.

This clone was detected once. CDR3 DNA: TGTGCCAGCAGTTATTTTGAGGTGCGGACAGGGGGCCCCCCCCACTATGGCTACACCTTC. This translates into CASSYFEVRTGGPPHYGYTF. The V and J genes are TRBV6-2 or TRBV6-3 and TRBJ1-2; TRBD1 agrees at 11 bases. With V trimmed by 3 bases and J by 3 bases, 18 bases remained unmatched. The CDR3 length is 20 residues. Looked up from germline, CDR1 is MNHEY and CDR2 is SVGEGT.

This clone showed up just once. The gene calls are TRBV30 and TRBJ2-7; TRBD2 matches at 12 bases. Germline V gene sequence: CDR1 GTSNPN, CDR2 SVGIG (reference sequence). The CDR3 is 15 amino acids. V lost 4 bases, J lost 3 bases, and 7 bases stayed unmatched. CDR3 DNA: TGTGCCTGGATACCTCCGGGACTAGCGGGCTACGAGCAGTACTTC. Protein: CAWIPPGLAGYEQYF.

The rearrangement links TRBV7-9 to TRBJ2-3; tentatively, D is TRBD2 (6 bases). CDR3 length equals 14 residues. CDR1 is SEHNR and CDR2 is FQNEAQ in the germline V gene (reference sequence). Trimming took 2 bases from V and 4 from J, leaving 10 bases between them. CDR3: CASSLSASADTQYF. CDR3 in DNA: TGTGCCAGCAGCTTATCGGCTAGCGCAGATACGCAGTATTTT. Full variable domain (missing parts from reference TRBV7-9 and TRBJ2-3): DTGVSQNPRHKITKRGQNVTFRCDPISEHNRLYWYRQTLGQGPEFLTYFQNEAQLEKSRLLSDRFSAERPKGSFSTLEIQRTEQGDSAMYLCASSLSASADTQYFGPGTRLTVL.

This clone was seen just once. The V and J genes are TRBV2 and TRBJ2-5; D might be TRBD2 (6 bases). Per germline, CDR1 SNHLY and CDR2 FYNNEI. Trimming took off 3 bases at V and 3 bases at J, with 14 bases between the two ends. This CDR3 comprises 15 residues. The CDR3 DNA sequence: TGTGCCAGCAGTGAGCCGGGGGTGTGGGAAGAGACCCAGTACTTC. This translates into CASSEPGVWEETQYF. Combining the CDR3 with reference TRBV2 and TRBJ2-5 gives the whole variable domain EPEVTQTPSHQVTQMGQEVILRCVPISNHLYFYWYRQILGQKVEFLVSFYNNEISEKSEIFDDQFSVERPDGSNFTLKIRSTKLEDSAMYFCASSEPGVWEETQYFGPGTRLLVL.

The chain couples TRBV30 to TRBJ2-7, with D perhaps matching TRBD2 (5 bases). The germline V and J ends were trimmed by 3 bases and 6 bases, with 15 bases remaining between them. This CDR3 has 13 residues. In germline, CDR1 is GTSNPN, CDR2 SVGIG (reference sequence). CDR3 nucleotides: TGTGCCTGGAGGTTTAGGGAGAGCGGCGAGCAGTACTTC. It codes for CAWRFRESGEQYF. Supplemented by reference TRBV30 and TRBJ2-7, the full variable domain reads SQTIHQWPATLVQPVGSPLSLECTVEGTSNPNLYWYRQAAGRGLQLLFYSVGIGQISSEVPQNLSASRPQDRQFILSSKKLLLSDSGFYLCAWRFRESGEQYFGPGTRLTVT.

The chain has TRBV27 and TRBJ1-5; D unclear. The CDR3 sequence is 15 residues long. CDR1 MNHEY and CDR2 SMNVEV come from the germline V gene (reference sequence). The V end was cut by 6 bases, the J end by 7 bases, with 19 bases between. CDR3 in amino acids: CASSSSGREGQPQHF. CDR3 DNA sequence: TGTGCCAGCAGCTCCTCGGGGAGGGAAGGCCAGCCCCAGCATTTT.

The chain carries TRBV10-1 and TRBJ2-1; TRBD2 agrees at 8 bases. Germline V gives CDR1 WNHNN, CDR2 SYGVQD (reference sequence). V lost 8 bases to trimming and J lost 7 bases; unmatched junction nucleotides: 10. The CDR3 is 14 amino acids. CDR3: CASARQRESNEQFF. The CDR3 DNA reads as TGCGCCAGCGCTCGCCAGCGGGAGTCGAATGAGCAGTTCTTC.

The rearrangement uses TRBV4-2 and TRBJ2-3; TRBD2 aligns across 14 bases. Germline values: CDR1 LGHNA, CDR2 YNFKEQ. V lost 2 bases, J lost 4 bases, and 5 bases stayed unmatched. This CDR3 region has 17 residues. This chain's CDR3 is CASSQSGLAGVSDTQYF. CDR3 coding DNA: TGTGCCAGCAGCCAATCGGGACTAGCGGGAGTGTCAGATACGCAGTATTTT.

Written as DNA, the CDR3 is TGTGCCAGCAGCGCGGGAAGTTACAATGAGCAGTTCTTC. Its protein product is CASSAGSYNEQFF. V usage is TRBV9 and J usage is TRBJ2-1; weak D call: TRBD2 (5 bases). The CDR3 covers 13 residues. Trimming pared 3 bases from V and 4 bases from J, leaving 8 bases between. The germline V gene encodes CDR1 SGDLS and CDR2 YYNGEE. Supplemented by reference TRBV9 and TRBJ2-1, the full variable domain reads DSGVTQTPKHLITATGQRVTLRCSPRSGDLSVYWYQQSLDQGLQFLIQYYNGEERAKGNILERFSAQQFPDLHSELNLSSLELGDSALYFCASSAGSYNEQFFGPGTRLTVL.

The rearrangement uses TRBV11-3 and TRBJ2-1, with TRBD2 matching 7 bases. With 1 base clipped from V and 3 bases from J, the junction kept 3 bases outside the gene matches. The CDR3 is 15 amino acids. Germline lookup yields CDR1 SGHNT and CDR2 YENEEA. CDR3 bases: TGTGCCAGCAGCTTAGGGACTAGTGGCTACAATGAGCAGTTCTTC. Protein: CASSLGTSGYNEQFF.

The chain is built from TRBV9 and TRBJ1-1; 7 bases agree with TRBD1. Per the germline V gene, CDR1 is SGDLS and CDR2 is YYNGEE. The ends lost 4 bases at V and 1 base at J; junction bases unmatched: 4. The CDR3 totals 14 residues. The CDR3 DNA sequence: TGTGCCAGCAGCCCCCAGGGGGGGAACACTGAAGCTTTCTTT. It codes for CASSPQGGNTEAFF.

This chain uses TRBV6-1 with TRBJ1-2; 7 bases are shared with TRBD1. V gave up 3 bases and J gave up 5 bases; unmatched junction bases: 3. The CDR3 consists of 13 residues. Germline V gene sequence: CDR1 MNHNS, CDR2 SASEGT. CDR3 bases: TGTGCCAGCAGTGAGACAGGGCGGTATGGCTACACCTTC. Its translation: CASSETGRYGYTF.

The gene calls are TRBV15 and TRBJ2-7; 11 bases align to TRBD2. CDR3 length: 16 amino acids. The germline V gene encodes CDR1 LNHNV and CDR2 YYDKDF (reference sequence). The V segment lost 0 bases and the J segment 3 bases; nucleotides outside the gene matches: 4. The CDR3: CATSRDLGTSGYEQYF. DNA of the CDR3: TGTGCCACCAGCAGAGATTTGGGGACTAGCGGCTACGAGCAGTACTTC.

The chain combines TRBV6-2 or TRBV6-3 with TRBJ2-2; TRBD1 matches at 9 bases. The germline V gene has CDR1 MNHEY and CDR2 SVGEGT. This CDR3 has 16 residues. Trimming at V came to 5 bases and at J to 5 bases, leaving 9 bases not matched to a gene. CDR3 in amino acids: CASSTPGQGKTGELFF. CDR3 sequence (DNA): TGTGCCAGCAGTACACCGGGACAGGGTAAAACCGGGGAGCTGTTTTTT.

The CDR3 DNA is TGTGCCAGCAGTCCCGGACAGGGCCGGGGTTCACCCCTCCACTTT. This codes for CASSPGQGRGSPLHF. This chain links TRBV6-5 with TRBJ1-6, with 8 bases identical to TRBD1. This CDR3 region has 15 residues. The V and J ends lost 5 bases and 9 bases, in that order; junction bases with no gene match: 9. Germline V gene sequence: CDR1 MNHEY, CDR2 SVGAGI.

This clone was found once. The rearrangement joins TRBV20-1 to TRBJ2-1; D might be TRBD1 (5 bases). The V end lost 4 bases, the J end lost 7 bases, and 8 bases lay between the germline ends. The CDR3 is 11 residues long. Germline V gene data show CDR1 as DFQATT and CDR2 as SNEGSKA (reference sequence). The CDR3 here is CSATRVNEQFF. DNA of the CDR3: TGCAGTGCTACCAGGGTGAATGAGCAGTTCTTC.

In its sample, this clone was seen a few times. The chain combines TRBV2 with TRBJ1-6; 7 nucleotides align to TRBD1. This CDR3 contains 14 residues. The V gene's germline CDR1 is SNHLY and CDR2 FYNNEI. Trimming took 6 bases from V and 8 from J; bases not matched to a gene: 7. Here the CDR3 DNA reads TGTGCCAGCAGCTCCCAGGGGGGTGATTCACCCCTCCACTTT. Its protein is CASSSQGGDSPLHF.

The chain joins TRBV5-5 to TRBJ2-5, with TRBD1 identical over 9 bases. The CDR3 extends over 16 amino acids. V trimming: 4 bases; J trimming: 3 bases; junction bases outside the gene matches: 10. CDR1 and CDR2 from the germline V gene are SGHKS and YYEKEE (reference sequence). The CDR3 DNA sequence: TGTGCCAGCAGCGTCCAACAGGGGGCGCGGGAAGAGACCCAGTACTTC. This codes for CASSVQQGAREETQYF.

The gene calls are TRBV15 and TRBJ1-5; D may be TRBD1 (5 bases). The germline CDR1 and CDR2 sequences are LNHNV and YYDKDF (reference sequence). The CDR3 runs to 14 residues. Trimming left V 1 base short and J 4 bases short, with 8 bases between. The CDR3 DNA reads as TGTGCCACCAGCAGAGGGCAGGGAAATCAGCCCCAGCATTTT. Amino acids: CATSRGQGNQPQHF.

The chain links TRBV18 to TRBJ2-3, with a possible D match to TRBD1 (6 bases). V lost 1 base to trimming and J lost 7 bases, with 24 bases between them. The CDR3 consists of 18 residues. Looked up from germline, CDR1 is KGHSH and CDR2 is LQKENI. CDR3 in DNA: TGTGCCAGCTCACCACAGTATTCGTCAGGGGTCCAAAAAAATACGCAGTATTTT. It yields the protein CASSPQYSSGVQKNTQYF.

In DNA, the CDR3 is TGCGCCAGCAGCCAAGATCCGAGGAGCATGAACACTGAAGCTTTCTTT. Its translation: CASSQDPRSMNTEAFF. This chain links TRBV4-3 with TRBJ1-1; D is unclear. V was cut by 0 bases and J by 0 bases, with 11 bases left in between. CDR3 size: 16 residues. Germline values: CDR1 LGHNA, CDR2 YSLEER.

The V and J genes are TRBV19 and TRBJ2-3; D possibly corresponds to TRBD2 (6 bases). The CDR3 totals 14 residues. Germline V gene lookup returns CDR1 LNHDA and CDR2 SQIVND (reference sequence). Trimming took off 1 base at V and 2 bases at J, with 7 bases between the two ends. The CDR3 reads CASSIGTNTDTQYF. The CDR3 DNA reads TGTGCCAGTAGTATAGGGACTAACACAGATACGCAGTATTTT.

The gene calls are TRBV5-1 and TRBJ2-5, with 9 positions matching TRBD1. The germline gives CDR1 SGHRS, CDR2 YFSETQ. This CDR3 contains 15 residues. J lost 5 bases, V lost 0 bases, and 5 bases had no gene match. The CDR3 sequence: CASSLGQGVRETQYF. The CDR3, as DNA: TGCGCCAGCAGCTTGGGACAGGGGGTGCGGGAGACCCAGTACTTC.

Only a few counts were recorded for this clone. The rearrangement links TRBV19 to TRBJ2-5; 10 bases fit TRBD1. Germline CDR1 and CDR2: LNHDA and SQIVND (reference sequence). The V segment lost 3 bases and the J segment 4 bases; nucleotides outside the gene matches: 5. The CDR3 runs 15 residues. This chain's CDR3 is CASSISGTGVETQYF. CDR3 nucleotides: TGTGCCAGTAGTATTTCCGGGACAGGGGTAGAGACCCAGTACTTC.